This T cell receptor beta chain was captured by sequencing in a study of cytomegalovirus exposure and HLA in healthy donors. Study overall: Of over 350 genotyped donors, 81% grouped in the Caucasian-associated ancestry cluster. Broader study findings: The records held CMV serostatus as the only immune exposure information. In a later analysis, specific HLA alleles were associated with over 15,000 TCR beta sequences at a 0.05 false discovery rate.

The J segment lost 4 bases and the V segment lost 2 bases, leaving 2 bases of the junction unmatched. Looked up from germline, CDR1 is SGHTA and CDR2 is FQGTGA. This CDR3 is 15 amino acids long. The PCR employed 60 Vbeta primers together with 13 Jbeta primers. TCRdb's table, derived via immunoSEQ multiplex PCR, lists solely in-frame clones and lacks some. The sample contains some 150,000 clones, around three quarters of which appear only once. Points on this clone: Its antigen is unidentified.

Sequencing was done on a sample of PBMCs. The rearrangement links TRBV7-3 to TRBJ2-5; the match to TRBD2 covers 12 bases. The TCR sequence derives from a woman aged 25 to 39 in good health and CMV-seronegative. The chain's CDR3 is CASSLEGLAGETQYF. In nucleotides, the CDR3 is TGTGCCAGCAGCTTAGAGGGACTAGCGGGAGAGACCCAGTACTTC.